This paragraph reports one T cell receptor (beta chain). Its cognate antigen has yet to be identified. Base quality data are lacking; no much larger clone is found one base away. Each collaborating institution followed its own protocols to collect whole blood in K2EDTA tubes. For TCRbeta analysis, collaborators shipped samples in one of three forms: frozen whole blood, isolated PBMCs, or DNA extracted from either of those sample types. This specimen comes from a study of blood T cell repertoires in COVID-19 (dated by TCRdb to about 2020). With respect to the entire study: Samples from collaborators originated in the United States, Italy and Spain and spanned both the acute and convalescent phases of COVID-19. The prospective study material was composed of cDNA or gDNA derived from T cells, B-cell-depleted T cells, or PBMCs. Deeply sampled blood TCRbeta repertoires from subjects exposed to, actively infected with, or recovered from COVID-19 were included in the dataset. The repertoires were released in a freely available public database intended as a resource for research on the immune response to SARS-CoV-2. Samples came from the ongoing ImmuneRACE study (first 160 participants) plus 1,254 subjects from 6 global collaborators. Nearly every sample came with metadata listing a de-identified subject ID, COVID-19 status, age in years and sex. Where available, HLA class I and class II types were obtained from metadata supplied by the sample provider rather than from assay-based typing.

The germline V gene encodes CDR1 SNHLY and CDR2 FYNNEI. At the junction V is shortened by 3 bases and J by 7 bases; bases outside the gene matches: 7. The CDR3 starts with the cysteine, ends with the phenylalanine, and has 15 residues. CDR3 DNA is the only sequence kept; it has 45 bases, read in frame from the first base. What the work shows at the level of the full study, not this receptor alone: The quantity of clinical and demographic metadata differed by source and by participant and was supplied without curation.

TCRbeta CDR3 regions were amplified from genomic DNA by means of the immunoSEQ Assay, a bias-controlled multiplex PCR. The study's own analysis went as follows. The number of nucleated cells in each sample was estimated from the amplification of reference gene primers within the assay. To quantify the absolute abundance of each unique TCRbeta CDR3 rearrangement, sequence reads were collapsed and filtered. For each sample, productive Simpson clonality was calculated as the square root of Simpson's diversity index over productive rearrangements. TCRdb provides this immuneACCESS table in a form limited to in-frame rearrangements. Some clones are lacking; in checked studies, under half of them reflect an unresolved V gene, and why the rest are absent is not known. For V, J and clone size, that table is used; D and trimming come from the DNA. The sample records hundreds of thousands of clones, around 89% of which are singletons. The ten largest account for under 0.3% of the sample.

Sequenced input: peripheral blood. This sequence originates from a woman under 30 with acute or convalescent COVID-19. Rearrangement joined TRBV2 to TRBJ1-5; 9 bases in the junction line up with TRBD1. The CDR3 reads CASSDGTGTQQPQHF. The DNA sequence is as follows: TGTGCCAGCAGTGATGGGACAGGGACACAGCAGCCCCAGCATTTT.